This entry is about one TCR beta chain. The record originates from a study of blood T cell repertoires in COVID-19. Data came from immunoSEQ multiplex PCR; TCRdb stores just in-frame clones and leaves some out. The sample carries about 250,000 clones, 85% to 90% recorded once. V lost 6 bases to trimming and J lost 5 bases; unmatched junction nucleotides: 14. The CDR3 has 17 amino acids. Germline assignment: CDR1 KGHSH and CDR2 LQKENI. This sequence originates from a man older than 75 with acute or convalescent COVID-19. Sequenced input: peripheral blood. The rearrangement uses TRBV18 and TRBJ2-7; 12 positions agree with TRBD2. CDR3: CASSLKGTSGLPHEQYF. The CDR3 DNA is TGTGCCAGCTCTCTCAAGGGGACTAGCGGGCTGCCTCACGAGCAGTACTTC. Complete variable domain (other parts from reference TRBV18 and TRBJ2-7): NAGVMQNPRHLVRRRGQEARLRCSPMKGHSHVYWYRQLPEEGLKFMVYLQKENIIDESGMPKERFSAEFPKEGPSILRIQQVVRGDSAAYFCASSLKGTSGLPHEQYFGPGTRLTVT.